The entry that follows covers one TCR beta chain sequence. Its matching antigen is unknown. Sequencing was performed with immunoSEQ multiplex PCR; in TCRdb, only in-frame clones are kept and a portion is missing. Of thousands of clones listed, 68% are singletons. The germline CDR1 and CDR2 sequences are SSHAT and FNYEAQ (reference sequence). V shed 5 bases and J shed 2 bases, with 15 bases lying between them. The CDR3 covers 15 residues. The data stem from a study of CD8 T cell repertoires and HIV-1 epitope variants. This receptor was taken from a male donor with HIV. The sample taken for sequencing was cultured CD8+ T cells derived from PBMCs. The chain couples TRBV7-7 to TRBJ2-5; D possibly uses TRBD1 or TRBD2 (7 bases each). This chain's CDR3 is CASSQGGAVQETQYF. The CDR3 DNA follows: TGTGCCAGCAGCCAGGGGGGGGCTGTACAAGAGACCCAGTACTTC.